This TCR beta chain was recorded in a study of blood T cell repertoires in COVID-19. In the study overall: The samples span acute and convalescent COVID-19 from the United States, Italy and Spain. PBMCs, B-cell-depleted T cells, or T cells were the source of the cDNA or gDNA that made up the material.

As originally analysed: Counts of nucleated cells, estimated from reference gene primer amplification, were obtained. Assay used: immunoSEQ multiplex PCR; TCRdb lists only in-frame clones, some missing. V and J calls plus clone size are reproduced from that table; the DNA served to infer D and trimming. Of some 150,000 clones in the sample, approximately 80% are singletons; the top ten hold over 10%. The CDR3 is made up of 17 amino acids. Germline lookup yields CDR1 MNHEY and CDR2 SMNVEV (reference sequence). The V end was cut by 2 bases, the J end by 0 bases, with 15 bases between. The V and J genes are TRBV27 and TRBJ2-3; D perhaps matches TRBD1 (5 bases). The clonotype comes from a man aged 55 to 70 with active or convalescent COVID-19. Sequenced material: peripheral blood. Here the CDR3 DNA reads TGTGCCAGCAGTTTACGGACACCTCTTCCTAGCACAGATACGCAGTATTTT. It yields the protein CASSLRTPLPSTDTQYF.